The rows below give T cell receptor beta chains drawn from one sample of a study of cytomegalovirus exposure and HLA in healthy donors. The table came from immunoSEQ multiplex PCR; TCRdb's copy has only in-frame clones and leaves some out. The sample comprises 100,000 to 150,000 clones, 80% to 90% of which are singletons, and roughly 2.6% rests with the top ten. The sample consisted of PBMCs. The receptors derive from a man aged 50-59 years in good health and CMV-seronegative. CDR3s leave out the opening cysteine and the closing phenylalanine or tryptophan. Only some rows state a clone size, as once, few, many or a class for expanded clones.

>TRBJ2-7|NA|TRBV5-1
ASSLVGFRRGQGGFYNEQY
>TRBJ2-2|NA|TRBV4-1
ASKSSPGGFGGELF
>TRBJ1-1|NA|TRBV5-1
ASSSGQPNTEAF
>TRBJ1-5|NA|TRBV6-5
ASSSLSNQPQH
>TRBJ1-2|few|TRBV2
ASLFQGMHGYT
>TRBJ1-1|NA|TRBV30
AWSTDRAPAF
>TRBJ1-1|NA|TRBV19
ASSPGHWNTEAF
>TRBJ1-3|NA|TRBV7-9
ASSLGWGSGNTIY
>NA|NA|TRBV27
ASSSDYRGLRGEQY
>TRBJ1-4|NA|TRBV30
AWGMGGRNEKLF
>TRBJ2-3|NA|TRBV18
ASSVSGTMLSTDTQY
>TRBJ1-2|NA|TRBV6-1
ASRDRGEVYGYT
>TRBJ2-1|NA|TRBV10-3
ATDRGGNEQF
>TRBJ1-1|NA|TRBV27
ASARAGDNTEAF
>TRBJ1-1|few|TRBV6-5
ASSWTGEVAF